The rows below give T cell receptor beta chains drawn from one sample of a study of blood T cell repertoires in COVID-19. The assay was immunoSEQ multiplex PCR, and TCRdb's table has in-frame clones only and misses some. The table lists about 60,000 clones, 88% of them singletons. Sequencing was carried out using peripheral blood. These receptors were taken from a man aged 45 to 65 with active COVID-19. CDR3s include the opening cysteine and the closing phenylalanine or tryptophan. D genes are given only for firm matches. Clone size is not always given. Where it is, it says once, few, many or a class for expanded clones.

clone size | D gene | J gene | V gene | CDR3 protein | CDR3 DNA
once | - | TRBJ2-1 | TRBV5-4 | CASSLFGNEQFF | TGTGCCAGCAGCTTGTTCGGGAATGAGCAGTTCTTC
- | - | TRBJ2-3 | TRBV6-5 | CASAQFFTDTQYF | TGTGCCAGCGCACAATTTTTCACAGATACGCAGTATTTT
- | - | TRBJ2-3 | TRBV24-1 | CATSRGTDTQYF | TGTGCCACCAGTCGGGGCACAGATACGCAGTATTTT
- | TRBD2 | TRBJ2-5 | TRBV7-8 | CASSSATGGEVKTQYF | TGTGCCAGCAGTTCAGCCACCGGGGGGGAGGTAAAGACCCAGTACTTC
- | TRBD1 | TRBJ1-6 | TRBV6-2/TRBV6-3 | CASSTTGGASPLHF | TGTGCCAGCAGTACTACAGGGGGCGCATCACCCCTCCACTTT
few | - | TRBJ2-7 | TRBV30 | CAWSKAEWGDSYEQYF | TGTGCCTGGAGTAAGGCAGAATGGGGGGACTCCTACGAGCAGTACTTC
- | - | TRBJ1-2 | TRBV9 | CASSETLGGDYTF | TGTGCCAGCAGCGAGACCCTGGGGGGGGACTACACCTTC
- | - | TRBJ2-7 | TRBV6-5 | CATRGGVEYF | TGTGCCACCAGGGGAGGGGTGGAGTACTTC
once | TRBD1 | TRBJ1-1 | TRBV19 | CASTVTGVGTEAFF | TGTGCCAGTACAGTAACAGGGGTAGGCACTGAAGCTTTCTTT
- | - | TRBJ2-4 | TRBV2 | CASSQSGAKNIQYF | TGTGCCAGCAGCCAATCCGGAGCCAAAAACATTCAGTACTTC
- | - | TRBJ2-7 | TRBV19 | CASSIARSYEQYF | TGTGCCAGTAGTATAGCCAGGTCCTACGAGCAGTACTTC
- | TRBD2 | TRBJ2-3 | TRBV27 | CASSLTNGGARDTQYF | TGTGCCAGCAGTTTAACGAACGGGGGGGCCCGAGATACGCAGTATTTT
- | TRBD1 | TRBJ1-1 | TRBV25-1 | CASSETVYRGGTEAFF | TGTGCCAGCAGTGAAACGGTCTACAGGGGAGGCACTGAAGCTTTCTTT
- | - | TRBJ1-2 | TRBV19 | CASKAGNYGYTF | TGTGCCAGTAAGGCAGGCAACTATGGCTACACCTTC
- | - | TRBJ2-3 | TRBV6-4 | CASSNKAGLTDTQYF | TGTGCCAGCAGTAATAAAGCAGGGCTCACAGATACGCAGTATTTT
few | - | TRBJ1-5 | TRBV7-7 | CASSPTENQPQHF | TGTGCTAGCAGCCCGACAGAAAATCAGCCCCAGCATTTT
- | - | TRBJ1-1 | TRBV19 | CASSIPTVEAFF | TGTGCCAGTAGTATACCGACAGTTGAAGCTTTCTTT
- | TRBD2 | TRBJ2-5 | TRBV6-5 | CASSGLAGGRETQYF | TGTGCCAGCAGCGGGCTAGCGGGGGGGAGGGAGACCCAGTACTTC
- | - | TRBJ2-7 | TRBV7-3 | CASSSEVGLEQYF | TGTGCCAGCAGCTCGGAGGTCGGCCTTGAGCAGTACTTC
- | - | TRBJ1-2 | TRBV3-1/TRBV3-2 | CASSQAQGRYTF | TGTGCCAGCAGCCAGGCGCAGGGGCGGTACACCTTC
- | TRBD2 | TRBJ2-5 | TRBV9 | CASSVGSGGASPETQYF | TGTGCCAGCAGCGTCGGAAGCGGGGGGGCGTCTCCGGAGACCCAGTACTTC
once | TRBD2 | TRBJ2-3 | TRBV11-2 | CASSYRASGGADTQYF | TGTGCCAGCAGCTATAGGGCTAGCGGGGGGGCAGATACGCAGTATTTT
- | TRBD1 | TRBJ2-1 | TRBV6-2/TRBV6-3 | CASSSTGGRNEQFF | TGTGCCAGCAGTTCCACAGGGGGCCGGAATGAGCAGTTCTTC
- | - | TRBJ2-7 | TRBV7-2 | CASSLGGQSRGYEQYF | TGTGCCAGCAGCTTAGGAGGCCAATCGAGAGGGTACGAGCAGTACTTC
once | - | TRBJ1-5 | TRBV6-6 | CASSYEFSNQPQHF | TGTGCCAGCAGTTATGAGTTTAGCAATCAGCCCCAGCATTTT
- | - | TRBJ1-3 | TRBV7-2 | CASSPARSSGNTIYF | TGTGCCAGCAGCCCAGCAAGGAGCTCTGGAAACACCATATATTTT
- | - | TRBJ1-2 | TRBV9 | CASWSSEPGGYTF | TGTGCCAGCTGGTCCTCCGAACCGGGGGGCTACACCTTC
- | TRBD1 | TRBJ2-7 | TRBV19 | CASSTGTGAYEQYF | TGTGCCAGTAGTACCGGGACAGGGGCTTACGAGCAGTACTTC
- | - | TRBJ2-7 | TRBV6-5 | CASSYSKPIYEQYF | TGTGCCAGCAGTTACTCGAAGCCGATCTACGAGCAGTACTTC
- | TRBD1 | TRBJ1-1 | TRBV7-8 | CASSAPRTGPNTEAFF | TGTGCCAGCAGCGCACCTAGGACAGGGCCGAACACTGAAGCTTTCTTT
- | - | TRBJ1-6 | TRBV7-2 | CASSRFVSSYNSPLHF | TGTGCCAGCAGCCGGTTCGTTAGCTCCTATAATTCACCCCTCCACTTT
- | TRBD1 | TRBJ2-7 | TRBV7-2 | CASSRDSALSYEQYF | TGTGCCAGCAGCCGGGACAGCGCACTTTCCTACGAGCAGTACTTC
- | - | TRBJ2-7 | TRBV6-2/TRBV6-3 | CASSVTGPYEQYF | TGTGCCAGCAGTGTCACAGGGCCCTACGAGCAGTACTTC